Listed below are T cell receptor beta chains from one sample, sequenced in a study of OX40 agonist ivuxolimab in advanced cancers. The repertoire was sequenced with immunoSEQ multiplex PCR; TCRdb's copy has only in-frame clones and lacks some. Among some 77,000 clones listed, about nine tenths were seen once. The sequencing here drew on CD4+ or CD8+ T cells sorted from blood, taken in a trial of the OX40 agonist ivuxolimab. All receptors come from an adult with an advanced solid tumor such as melanoma, head and neck, liver or kidney cancer. Both conserved end residues are part of each CDR3. The D gene is left open where the match is weak. Where a row states a size, it is once, few, many or the class of an expanded clone; other rows omit it.

d_gene: .; j_gene: TRBJ1-1; v_gene: TRBV6-6; abundance: .; CDR3nt: TGTGCCAGCATCTGGCACGGGCAGTCGAACACTGAAGCTTTCTTT; CDR3aa: CASIWHGQSNTEAFF
d_gene: TRBD2; j_gene: TRBJ2-1; v_gene: TRBV2; abundance: .; CDR3nt: TGTGCCAGCAGTGAAGGGTGGGAGGGCTTCAATGAGCAGTTCTTC; CDR3aa: CASSEGWEGFNEQFF
d_gene: TRBD2; j_gene: TRBJ2-1; v_gene: TRBV7-3; abundance: .; CDR3nt: TGTGCCAGCAGCACCACACCTCTAGCGGGGGGATACAATGAGCAGTTCTTC; CDR3aa: CASSTTPLAGGYNEQFF
d_gene: TRBD2; j_gene: TRBJ2-7; v_gene: TRBV6-5; abundance: .; CDR3nt: TGTGCCAGCAGCCGAGCGGGAGGCAGCTACGAGCAGTACTTC; CDR3aa: CASSRAGGSYEQYF
d_gene: .; j_gene: TRBJ2-2; v_gene: TRBV6-1; abundance: .; CDR3nt: TGCGCCTTGGCAGCGGTAAACGGGGAGCTGTTTTTT; CDR3aa: CALAAVNGELFF
d_gene: .; j_gene: TRBJ1-2; v_gene: TRBV5-1; abundance: once; CDR3nt: TGCGCCAGCAGCTTGGGGGAGACCAACTATGGCTACACCTTC; CDR3aa: CASSLGETNYGYTF
d_gene: .; j_gene: TRBJ1-5; v_gene: TRBV21-1; abundance: .; CDR3nt: TGTGCCAGCAGGATAGTGCTACATTGGCATCATCAGCCCCAGCATTTT; CDR3aa: CASRIVLHWHHQPQHF
d_gene: TRBD2; j_gene: TRBJ2-3; v_gene: TRBV5-1; abundance: .; CDR3nt: TGCGCCAGCAGCTTGGGCGGGGGGGCTCCCACAGATACGCAGTATTTT; CDR3aa: CASSLGGGAPTDTQYF
d_gene: .; j_gene: TRBJ1-5; v_gene: TRBV28; abundance: .; CDR3nt: TGTGCCAGCAGCCGGCGCAGGGATTATAGCAATCAGCCCCAGCATTTT; CDR3aa: CASSRRRDYSNQPQHF
d_gene: .; j_gene: TRBJ2-5; v_gene: TRBV6-5; abundance: .; CDR3nt: TGTGCCAGCAGTTACATGAGGGGGCAAGAGACCCAGTACTTC; CDR3aa: CASSYMRGQETQYF
d_gene: TRBD1; j_gene: TRBJ2-7; v_gene: TRBV6-5; abundance: .; CDR3nt: TGTGCCAGCAGTTCGCGACAGGGCTACTCCTACGAGCAGTACTTC; CDR3aa: CASSSRQGYSYEQYF
d_gene: .; j_gene: TRBJ1-1; v_gene: TRBV7-9; abundance: .; CDR3nt: TGTGCCAGCAGCCCCCCTCGGGTGGCCACTGAAGCTTTCTTT; CDR3aa: CASSPPRVATEAFF
d_gene: .; j_gene: TRBJ1-1; v_gene: TRBV5-4; abundance: .; CDR3nt: TGTGCCAGCAGCTTGGCACAGAACACTGAAGCTTTCTTT; CDR3aa: CASSLAQNTEAFF
d_gene: TRBD1; j_gene: TRBJ1-1; v_gene: TRBV4-1; abundance: .; CDR3nt: TGCGCCAGCAGCCAAGCTACAGGGGGCACTGAAGCTTTCTTT; CDR3aa: CASSQATGGTEAFF
d_gene: .; j_gene: TRBJ1-1; v_gene: TRBV10-3; abundance: .; CDR3nt: TGTGCCATCAGGGCCCCAGGGGATGGGGCTTTCTTT; CDR3aa: CAIRAPGDGAFF
d_gene: .; j_gene: TRBJ1-5; v_gene: TRBV28; abundance: .; CDR3nt: TGTGCCAGCAGCCACCCCAGGGGCGGTCAGCCCCAGCATTTT; CDR3aa: CASSHPRGGQPQHF
d_gene: .; j_gene: TRBJ2-2; v_gene: TRBV18; abundance: .; CDR3nt: TGTGCCAGCTCACCAGTGGGGTTCGGGGAGCTGTTTTTT; CDR3aa: CASSPVGFGELFF
d_gene: .; j_gene: TRBJ1-4; v_gene: TRBV6-6; abundance: once; CDR3nt: TGTGCCAGCAGCCCAGGGCAAACGGCAACTAATGAAAAACTGTTTTTT; CDR3aa: CASSPGQTATNEKLFF
d_gene: TRBD1; j_gene: TRBJ1-2; v_gene: TRBV7-9; abundance: .; CDR3nt: TGTGCCAGCAGCCTAGGAGGGACAGGGTTCTATGGCTACACCTTC; CDR3aa: CASSLGGTGFYGYTF
d_gene: .; j_gene: TRBJ1-4; v_gene: TRBV20-1; abundance: .; CDR3nt: TGCAGTGCTAGAAGCTATGAAAAACTGTTTTTT; CDR3aa: CSARSYEKLFF
d_gene: TRBD1; j_gene: TRBJ2-5; v_gene: TRBV10-3; abundance: .; CDR3nt: TGTGCCATCGGACAGGGGGCGTTGTGGGAGCAGTACTTC; CDR3aa: CAIGQGALWEQYF
d_gene: TRBD1; j_gene: TRBJ1-1; v_gene: TRBV6-1; abundance: .; CDR3nt: TGTGCCAGCAGAAACAGGGGAGAAGGGACTGAAGCTTTCTTT; CDR3aa: CASRNRGEGTEAFF
d_gene: .; j_gene: TRBJ2-3; v_gene: TRBV6-5; abundance: .; CDR3nt: TGTGCCAGCAGTTACTCGTGGGGGTTATCCACAGATACGCAGTATTTT; CDR3aa: CASSYSWGLSTDTQYF
d_gene: TRBD2; j_gene: TRBJ2-1; v_gene: TRBV4-3; abundance: .; CDR3nt: TGCGCCAGCAGCCAAGATACGGGAGGTGGTTACTACAATGAGCAGTTCTTC; CDR3aa: CASSQDTGGGYYNEQFF
d_gene: .; j_gene: TRBJ1-2; v_gene: TRBV5-1; abundance: .; CDR3nt: TGCGCCAGCAGTCGCGGAGGAGGGGGCTACACCTTC; CDR3aa: CASSRGGGGYTF
d_gene: TRBD1; j_gene: TRBJ2-2; v_gene: TRBV5-1; abundance: .; CDR3nt: TGCGCCAGCAGCCCCGGGACAGGGGGCTCCGGGGAGCTGTTTTTT; CDR3aa: CASSPGTGGSGELFF
d_gene: .; j_gene: TRBJ1-1; v_gene: TRBV5-1; abundance: .; CDR3nt: TGCGCCAGCAGCTACACCGGGACTTTAAACACTGAAGCTTTCTTT; CDR3aa: CASSYTGTLNTEAFF
d_gene: TRBD2; j_gene: TRBJ2-7; v_gene: TRBV14; abundance: once; CDR3nt: TGTGCCAGCAGCCAATTAGCGGGGGGGCCTGAGCAGTACTTC; CDR3aa: CASSQLAGGPEQYF
d_gene: .; j_gene: TRBJ1-2; v_gene: TRBV5-6; abundance: once; CDR3nt: TGTGCCAGCAGCTTGCGGTCTAACTATGGCTACACCTTC; CDR3aa: CASSLRSNYGYTF
d_gene: TRBD2; j_gene: TRBJ2-4; v_gene: TRBV5-1; abundance: .; CDR3nt: TGCGCCAGCAGCCCCGGGGGGGCCAAAAACATTCAGTACTTC; CDR3aa: CASSPGGAKNIQYF
d_gene: TRBD1; j_gene: TRBJ2-5; v_gene: TRBV15; abundance: once; CDR3nt: TGTGCCACCAGCAGGGACAGGCGCCAAGAGACCCAGTACTTC; CDR3aa: CATSRDRRQETQYF
d_gene: TRBD2; j_gene: TRBJ2-7; v_gene: TRBV4-2; abundance: .; CDR3nt: TGTGCCAGCAGCCTGACTAGCGGGGCCCAACTCGACTACGAGCAGTACTTC; CDR3aa: CASSLTSGAQLDYEQYF